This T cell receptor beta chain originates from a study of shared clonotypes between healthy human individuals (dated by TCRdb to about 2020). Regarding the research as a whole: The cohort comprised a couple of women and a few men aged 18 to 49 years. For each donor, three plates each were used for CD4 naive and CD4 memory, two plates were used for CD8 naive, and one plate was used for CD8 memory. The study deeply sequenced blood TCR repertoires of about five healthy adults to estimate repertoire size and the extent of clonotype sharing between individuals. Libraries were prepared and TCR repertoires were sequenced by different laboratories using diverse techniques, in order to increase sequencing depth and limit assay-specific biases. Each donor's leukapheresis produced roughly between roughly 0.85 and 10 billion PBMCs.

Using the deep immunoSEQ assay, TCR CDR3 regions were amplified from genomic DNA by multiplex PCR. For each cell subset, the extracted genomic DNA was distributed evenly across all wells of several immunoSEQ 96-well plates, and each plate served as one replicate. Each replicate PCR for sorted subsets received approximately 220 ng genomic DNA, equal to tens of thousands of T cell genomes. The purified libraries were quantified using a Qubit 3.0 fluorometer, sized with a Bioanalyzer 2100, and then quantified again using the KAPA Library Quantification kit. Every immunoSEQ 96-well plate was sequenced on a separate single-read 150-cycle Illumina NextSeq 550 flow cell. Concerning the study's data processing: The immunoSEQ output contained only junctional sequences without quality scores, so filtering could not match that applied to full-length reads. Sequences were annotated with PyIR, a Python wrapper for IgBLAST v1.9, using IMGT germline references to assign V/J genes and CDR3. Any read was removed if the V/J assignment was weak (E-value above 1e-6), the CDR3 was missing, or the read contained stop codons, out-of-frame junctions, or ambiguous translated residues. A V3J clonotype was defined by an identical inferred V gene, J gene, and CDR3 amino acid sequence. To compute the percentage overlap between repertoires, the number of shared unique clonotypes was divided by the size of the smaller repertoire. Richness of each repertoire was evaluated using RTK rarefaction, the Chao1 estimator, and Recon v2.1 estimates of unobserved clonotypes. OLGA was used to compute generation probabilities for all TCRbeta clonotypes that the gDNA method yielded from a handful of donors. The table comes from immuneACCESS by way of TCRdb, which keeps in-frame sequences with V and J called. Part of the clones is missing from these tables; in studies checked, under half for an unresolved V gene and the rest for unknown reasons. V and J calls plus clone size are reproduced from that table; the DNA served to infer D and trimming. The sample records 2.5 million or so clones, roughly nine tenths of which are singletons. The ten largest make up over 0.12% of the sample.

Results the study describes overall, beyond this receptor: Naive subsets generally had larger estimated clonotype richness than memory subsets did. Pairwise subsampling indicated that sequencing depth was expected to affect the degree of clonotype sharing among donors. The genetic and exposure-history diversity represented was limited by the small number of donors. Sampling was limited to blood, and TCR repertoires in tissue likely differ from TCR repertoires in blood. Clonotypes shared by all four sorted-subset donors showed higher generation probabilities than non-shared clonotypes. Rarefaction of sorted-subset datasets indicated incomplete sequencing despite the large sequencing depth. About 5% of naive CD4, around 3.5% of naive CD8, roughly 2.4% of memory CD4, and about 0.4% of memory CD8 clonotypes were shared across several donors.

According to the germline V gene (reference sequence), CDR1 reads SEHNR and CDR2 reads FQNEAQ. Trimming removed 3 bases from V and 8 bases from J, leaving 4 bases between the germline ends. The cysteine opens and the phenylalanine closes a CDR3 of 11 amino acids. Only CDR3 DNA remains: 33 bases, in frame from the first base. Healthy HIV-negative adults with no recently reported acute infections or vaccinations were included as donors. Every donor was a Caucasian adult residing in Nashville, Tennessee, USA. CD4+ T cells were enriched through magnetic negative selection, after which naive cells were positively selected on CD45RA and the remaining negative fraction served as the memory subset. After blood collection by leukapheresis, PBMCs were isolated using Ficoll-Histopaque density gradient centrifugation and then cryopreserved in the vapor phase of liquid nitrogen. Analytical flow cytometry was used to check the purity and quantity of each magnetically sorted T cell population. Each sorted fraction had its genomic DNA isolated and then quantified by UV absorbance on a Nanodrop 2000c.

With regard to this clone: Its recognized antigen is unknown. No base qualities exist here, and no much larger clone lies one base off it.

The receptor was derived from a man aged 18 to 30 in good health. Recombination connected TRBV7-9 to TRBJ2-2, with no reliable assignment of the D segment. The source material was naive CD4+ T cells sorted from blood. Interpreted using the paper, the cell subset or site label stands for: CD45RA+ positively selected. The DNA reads TGTGCCAGCAGCTTTAAGGGGGAGCTGTTTTTT. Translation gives CASSFKGELFF.